The 17 T cell receptor beta chains below were found in one sample sequenced in a study of regulatory T cells in long-lasting Graves disease. Time point noted: newly diagnosed GD, antithyroid drugs for less than 3 months. Construction of the TCR library relied on RNA isolated from PBMCs. Arm-PCR of CDR3 regions and iRepertoire HTBI primers were used to build TCR beta libraries. Using its own MiXCR run on the multiplex PCR reads, TCRdb lists one record per CDR3 protein. The table has 390,000 or so distinct CDR3 sequences, approximately 12% seen once. These data also formed part of another study, on T cells in Graves' hyperthyroidism and ophthalmopathy.

The sequenced sample was peripheral blood mononuclear cells (PBMCs), obtained at new diagnosis, from a patient treated with antithyroid drugs. The receptors originated from a woman younger than 35 with Graves disease.

This clonotype occurred many times. The chain is built from TRBV11-1 and TRBJ2-3; D unclear. The CDR3 is 16 amino acids. V shed 5 bases and J shed 2 bases, with 17 bases lying between them. The germline CDR1 and CDR2 sequences are SGHAT and FQDESV (reference sequence). CDR3 sequence: CASSQGLSHATDTQYF. The CDR3 DNA reads as TGTGCCAGCAGCCAAGGTCTGTCCCACGCCACAGATACGCAGTATTTT. Looking up the rest from reference TRBV11-1 and TRBJ2-3 gives the full variable domain: EAEVAQSPRYKITEKSQAVAFWCDPISGHATLYWYRQILGQGPELLVQFQDESVVDDSQLPKDRFSAERLKGVDSTLKIQPAELGDSAMYLCASSQGLSHATDTQYFGPGTRLTVL.

This clonotype was found many times. The rearrangement uses TRBV20-1 and TRBJ2-2; the match to TRBD2 covers 8 bases. Germline assignment: CDR1 DFQATT and CDR2 SNEGSKA (reference sequence). CDR3 length: 16 residues. After removal of 3 bases from V and 4 bases from J, the junction contained 10 bases not matched to a gene. For the CDR3, the DNA is TGCAGTGCTAGCGGGTACGGGAGGGCCGGCACCGGGGAGCTGTTTTTT. This codes for CSASGYGRAGTGELFF.

This clonotype was seen ten or more times. V gene TRBV7-9 combines with J gene TRBJ2-1; 11 positions agree with TRBD2. This CDR3 region has 17 residues. Germline V gene lookup returns CDR1 SEHNR and CDR2 FQNEAQ (reference sequence). Unmatched junction bases numbered 17, after V lost 7 bases and J lost 9 bases. The chain's CDR3 is CASTLLRGLAAAGEQFF. Written as DNA, the CDR3 is TGTGCCAGCACCCTCCTGAGGGGACTAGCGGCAGCCGGTGAGCAGTTCTTC.

V gene TRBV4-1 combines with J gene TRBJ2-2, with no clear D. The germline V gene encodes CDR1 MGHRA and CDR2 YSYEKL. CDR3 length: 15 residues. Trimming took off 4 bases at V and 8 bases at J, with 17 bases between the two ends. CDR3 protein: CASSPTTVVTGELFF. DNA of the CDR3: TGCGCCAGCAGCCCCACCACAGTAGTTACGGGGGAGCTGTTTTTT.

This clonotype has just a few counts. The rearrangement joins TRBV7-3 to TRBJ2-4; D is perhaps TRBD1 (6 bases). The length of the CDR3 is 14 residues. Germline V gene sequence: CDR1 SGHTA, CDR2 FQGTGA. The V and J ends lost 5 bases and 2 bases respectively, with 10 bases between them. In DNA, the CDR3 is TGTGCCAGCAGCAAGGACAGCCCCAAAAACATTCAGTACTTC. Protein sequence: CASSKDSPKNIQYF.

Ten or more counts support this clonotype. Given a much more abundant clone one base away, this may be a read error. CDR3 residues: CASSLWSNQPQHF. The CDR3 coding sequence is TGTGCCAGCAGCTTATGGAGCAATCAGCCCCAGCATTTT. The chain combines TRBV7-2 with TRBJ1-5; the D is unclear. The CDR3 spans 13 residues. The ends were cut back, 2 bases at V and 1 base at J, with 3 bases in the middle. Germline assignment: CDR1 SGHTA and CDR2 FQGNSA.

This clonotype was counted many times. The genes are TRBV15 and TRBJ2-5; D may be TRBD2 (5 bases). Deletions cut 0 bases from V and 4 bases from J, with 9 bases between. This CDR3 region has 14 residues. Germline CDR1 reads LNHNV; CDR2 reads YYDKDF (reference sequence). The CDR3 DNA is TGTGCCACCAGCAGAGACGAGGGATCAGAGACCCAGTACTTC. Amino acids: CATSRDEGSETQYF.

This clonotype was counted many times. V is TRBV28 and J is TRBJ2-7, with 12 bases aligning to TRBD1. Germline assignment: CDR1 MDHEN and CDR2 SYDVKM. The V and J ends lost 2 bases and 5 bases, in that order; junction bases with no gene match: 1. This CDR3 has 14 residues. As DNA, the CDR3 is TGTGCCAGCAGTTTAGGGACAGGGGGCCACGAGCAGTACTTC. This codes for CASSLGTGGHEQYF.

This clonotype showed up many times. This chain links TRBV29-1 with TRBJ1-4; TRBD1 might be the D (5 bases). V was clipped by 0 bases and J by 8 bases, with 13 bases between them. This CDR3 spans 14 amino acids. Looked up from germline, CDR1 is SQVTM and CDR2 is ANQGSEA. The CDR3 here is CSVEDVPGGEKLFF. CDR3 nucleotides: TGCAGCGTTGAAGACGTTCCGGGGGGAGAAAAACTGTTTTTT.

The table lists this clonotype with a few counts. The rearrangement links TRBV20-1 to TRBJ1-1; 9 bases are a match to TRBD1. Germline values: CDR1 DFQATT, CDR2 SNEGSKA (reference sequence). V shed 2 bases, J shed 5 bases, and the junction held 12 bases outside the gene matches. The CDR3 has 16 amino acids. The CDR3 DNA is TGCAGTGCTAGACCAAAAACAGGGGGCGCGGGAACTGAAGCTTTCTTT. The encoded protein is CSARPKTGGAGTEAFF.

This clonotype was observed at least ten times. The rearrangement uses TRBV19 and TRBJ2-1, with D unresolved. CDR1 is LNHDA, CDR2 SQIVND, per germline (reference sequence). The CDR3 contains 18 residues. V was pared by 3 bases and J by 0 bases, with 18 bases between. The CDR3 spells CASSMLALAESSYNEQFF. The CDR3 bases are TGTGCCAGTAGTATGTTGGCTTTGGCGGAAAGCTCCTACAATGAGCAGTTCTTC.

This clonotype was recorded many times. The rearrangement joins TRBV18 to TRBJ2-3; 8 nucleotides line up with TRBD2. After removal of 2 bases from V and 3 bases from J, the junction contained 7 bases not matched to a gene. The V gene's germline CDR1 is KGHSH and CDR2 LQKENI. This CDR3 contains 16 residues. CDR3 nucleotides: TGTGCCAGCTCACCAAGCGGGAGAAGGGCGACAGATACGCAGTATTTT. This translates into CASSPSGRRATDTQYF.

This clonotype appeared many times. The chain has TRBV9 and TRBJ2-1; 9 positions agree with TRBD2. The CDR3 is made up of 17 amino acids. Germline V CDR1 and CDR2: SGDLS, YYNGEE. Trimming cost V 0 bases and J 2 bases; bases outside gene matches: 6. This CDR3 is CASSVAPGLATYNEQFF. The DNA for the CDR3 is TGTGCCAGCAGCGTAGCCCCAGGACTAGCGACCTACAATGAGCAGTTCTTC.

This clonotype was seen a handful of times. V usage is TRBV10-3 and J usage is TRBJ2-7; D is possibly TRBD1 (5 bases). V was cut by 6 bases and J by 3 bases, with 12 bases left in between. CDR1 and CDR2 from the germline V gene are ENHRY and SYGVKD. CDR3 length: 13 residues. The CDR3 protein is CAISTGADYEQYF. In nucleotides, the CDR3 is TGTGCCATCAGCACAGGCGCTGACTACGAGCAGTACTTC.

This clonotype was observed many times. The chain has TRBV11-2 and TRBJ1-5, with unresolved D. The V and J ends lost 3 bases and 1 base respectively, with 7 bases between them. CDR1 is SGHAT and CDR2 is FQNNGV in the germline V gene. The CDR3 totals 14 residues. The DNA for the CDR3 is TGTGCCAGCAGCTTCGGGTTAAGCAATCAGCCCCAGCATTTT. Amino acids: CASSFGLSNQPQHF. The whole variable domain, remainder taken from reference TRBV11-2 and TRBJ1-5, is EAGVAQSPRYKIIEKRQSVAFWCNPISGHATLYWYQQILGQGPKLLIQFQNNGVVDDSQLPKDRFSAERLKGVDSTLKIQPAKLEDSAVYLCASSFGLSNQPQHFGDGTRLSIL.

Notes on this clonotype: A single base separates this from a much larger clone, so it may be a read error. The chain has TRBV7-9 and TRBJ1-1; D gene unclear. The germline V and J ends were trimmed by 6 bases and 5 bases, with 7 bases remaining between them. Germline lookup yields CDR1 SEHNR and CDR2 FQNEAQ (reference sequence). The CDR3 sequence is 11 residues long. The CDR3 region is CASRSKTEAFF. DNA of the CDR3: TGTGCCAGCAGATCTAAGACTGAAGCTTTCTTT.

This clonotype was recorded many times. This chain links TRBV20-1 with TRBJ2-5, with D perhaps TRBD2 (6 bases). Deletions cut 2 bases from V and 5 bases from J, with 15 bases between. Per germline, CDR1 DFQATT and CDR2 SNEGSKA (reference sequence). The CDR3 covers 14 residues. CDR3 in DNA: TGCAGTGCTAGAAGTTTGGCTGCGGGGGAGACCCAGTACTTC. Its protein product is CSARSLAAGETQYF.